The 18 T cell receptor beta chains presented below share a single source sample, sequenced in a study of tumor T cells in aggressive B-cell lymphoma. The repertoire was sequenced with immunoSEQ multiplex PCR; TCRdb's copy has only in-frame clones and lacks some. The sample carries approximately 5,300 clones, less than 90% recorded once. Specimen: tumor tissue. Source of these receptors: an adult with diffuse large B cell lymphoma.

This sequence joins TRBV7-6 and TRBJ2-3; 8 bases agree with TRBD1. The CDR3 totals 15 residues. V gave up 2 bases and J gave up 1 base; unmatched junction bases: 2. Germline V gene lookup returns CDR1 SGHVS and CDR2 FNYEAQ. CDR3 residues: CASSLSGQGTDTQYF. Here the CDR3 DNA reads TGTGCCAGCAGCTTATCGGGACAGGGCACAGATACGCAGTATTTT.

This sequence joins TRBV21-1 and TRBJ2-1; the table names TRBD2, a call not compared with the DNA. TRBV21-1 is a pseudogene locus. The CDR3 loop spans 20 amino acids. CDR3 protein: CASSKLTSGRLVSGYNEQFF. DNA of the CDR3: TGTGCCAGCAGCAAGTTGACTAGCGGGAGGCTCGTATCGGGCTACAATGAGCAGTTCTTC.

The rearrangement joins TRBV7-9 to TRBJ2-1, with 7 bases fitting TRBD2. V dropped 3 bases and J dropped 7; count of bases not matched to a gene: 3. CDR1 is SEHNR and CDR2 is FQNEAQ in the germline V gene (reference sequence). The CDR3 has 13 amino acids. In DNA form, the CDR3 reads TGTGCCAGCAGCTTCTGGGGGGGTAATGAGCAGTTCTTC. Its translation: CASSFWGGNEQFF.

The chain's CDR3 is CASSSTGTATYEQYF. As DNA, the CDR3 is TGTGCCAGCAGTTCCACCGGGACAGCGACCTACGAGCAGTACTTC. The chain is built from TRBV11-2 and TRBJ2-7; TRBD1 agrees at 7 bases. The V gene end was trimmed by 6 bases and the J gene end by 2 bases; junction bases not matched to a gene: 10. CDR3 length equals 15 residues. Germline assignment: CDR1 SGHAT and CDR2 FQNNGV.

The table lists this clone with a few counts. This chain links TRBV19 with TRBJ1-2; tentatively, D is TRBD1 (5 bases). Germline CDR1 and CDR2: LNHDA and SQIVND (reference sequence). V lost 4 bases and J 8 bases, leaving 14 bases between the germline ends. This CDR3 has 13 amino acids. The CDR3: CASSTRGTRGYTF. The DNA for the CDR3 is TGTGCCAGTAGTACCCGGGGGACTCGGGGCTACACCTTC.

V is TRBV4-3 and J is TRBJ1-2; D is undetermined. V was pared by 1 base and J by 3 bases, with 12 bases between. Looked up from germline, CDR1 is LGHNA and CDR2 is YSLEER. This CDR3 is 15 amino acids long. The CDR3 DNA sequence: TGCGCCAGCAGCCAAGTGTGGGCCGGGGACTATGGCTACACCTTC. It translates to CASSQVWAGDYGYTF.

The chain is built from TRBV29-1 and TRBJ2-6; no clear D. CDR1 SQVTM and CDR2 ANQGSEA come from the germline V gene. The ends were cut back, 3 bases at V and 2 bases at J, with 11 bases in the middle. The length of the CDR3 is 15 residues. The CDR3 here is CSVEPRVAGANVLTF. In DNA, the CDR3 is TGCAGCGTTGAGCCCCGGGTGGCTGGGGCCAACGTCCTGACTTTC. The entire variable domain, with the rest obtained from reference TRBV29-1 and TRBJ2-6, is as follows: SAVISQKPSRDICQRGTSLTIQCQVDSQVTMMFWYRQQPGQSLTLIATANQGSEATYESGFVIDKFPISRPNLTFSTLTVSNMSPEDSSIYLCSVEPRVAGANVLTFGAGSRLTVL.

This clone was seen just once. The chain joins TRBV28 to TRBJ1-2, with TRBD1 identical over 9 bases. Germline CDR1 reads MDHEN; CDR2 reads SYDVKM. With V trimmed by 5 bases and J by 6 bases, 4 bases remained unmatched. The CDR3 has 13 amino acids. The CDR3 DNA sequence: TGTGCCAGCAGTGTCAACAGGGGGCATGGCTACACCTTC. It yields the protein CASSVNRGHGYTF.

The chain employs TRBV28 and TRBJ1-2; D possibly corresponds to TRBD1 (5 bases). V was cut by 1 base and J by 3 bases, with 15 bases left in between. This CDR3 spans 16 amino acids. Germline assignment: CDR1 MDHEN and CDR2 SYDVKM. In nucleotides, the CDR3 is TGTGCCAGCAGTTTATTAGGGGCGATCACGCACTATGGCTACACCTTC. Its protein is CASSLLGAITHYGYTF.

This CDR3 is CASSDFYASEQYF. Written as DNA, the CDR3 is TGTGCCAGTAGTGACTTCTACGCCAGCGAGCAGTACTTC. The genes are TRBV19 and TRBJ2-7, with D unclear. Deletions cut 5 bases from V and 6 bases from J, with 14 bases between. The CDR3 has 13 amino acids. The germline gives CDR1 LNHDA, CDR2 SQIVND (reference sequence). The variable domain in full, completed from reference TRBV19 and TRBJ2-7, reads DGGITQSPKYLFRKEGQNVTLSCEQNLNHDAMYWYRQDPGQGLRLIYYSQIVNDFQKGDIAEGYSVSREKKESFPLTVTSAQKNPTAFYLCASSDFYASEQYFGPGTRLTVT.

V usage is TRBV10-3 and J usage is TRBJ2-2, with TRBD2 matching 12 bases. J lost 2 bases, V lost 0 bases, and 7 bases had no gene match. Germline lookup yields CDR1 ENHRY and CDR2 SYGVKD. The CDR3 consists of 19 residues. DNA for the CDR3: TGTGCCATCAGTGAGTCCCTTCTAGCGGGAGGGCCAAACACCGGGGAGCTGTTTTTT. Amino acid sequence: CAISESLLAGGPNTGELFF.

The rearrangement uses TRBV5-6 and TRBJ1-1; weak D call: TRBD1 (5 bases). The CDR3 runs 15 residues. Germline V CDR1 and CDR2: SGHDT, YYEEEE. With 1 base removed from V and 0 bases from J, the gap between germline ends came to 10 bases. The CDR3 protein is CASSLPRQLNTEAFF. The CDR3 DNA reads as TGTGCCAGCAGCTTGCCCCGACAGCTGAACACTGAAGCTTTCTTT.

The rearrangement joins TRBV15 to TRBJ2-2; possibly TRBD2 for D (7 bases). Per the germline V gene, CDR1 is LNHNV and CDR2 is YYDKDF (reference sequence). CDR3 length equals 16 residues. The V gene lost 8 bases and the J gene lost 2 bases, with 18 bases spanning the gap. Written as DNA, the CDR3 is TGTGCCACCTCCTCTCCCGGGGGGCGCAACACCGGGGAGCTGTTTTTT. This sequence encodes CATSSPGGRNTGELFF.

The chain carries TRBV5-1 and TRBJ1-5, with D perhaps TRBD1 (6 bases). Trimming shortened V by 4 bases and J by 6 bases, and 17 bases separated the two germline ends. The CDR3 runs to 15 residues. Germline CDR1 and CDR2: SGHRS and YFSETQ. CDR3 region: CASSPSGGAGQPQHF. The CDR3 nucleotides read TGCGCCAGCAGCCCCTCTGGGGGCGCGGGTCAGCCCCAGCATTTT.

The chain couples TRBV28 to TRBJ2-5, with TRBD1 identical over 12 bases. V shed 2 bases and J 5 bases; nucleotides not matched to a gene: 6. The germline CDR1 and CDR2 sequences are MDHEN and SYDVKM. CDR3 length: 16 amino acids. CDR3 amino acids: CASSLEGQGARETQYF. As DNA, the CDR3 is TGTGCCAGCAGTTTAGAGGGACAGGGGGCGCGGGAGACCCAGTACTTC.

As DNA, the CDR3 is TGTGCCAGCAGTGGGGCAGTTTTTGGCAAAAACATTCAGTACTTC. It encodes CASSGAVFGKNIQYF. V usage is TRBV2 and J usage is TRBJ2-4; no definite D call. Germline V gene data show CDR1 as SNHLY and CDR2 as FYNNEI. The V end lost 4 bases, the J end lost 3 bases, and 13 bases lay between the germline ends. The CDR3 length is 15 residues.

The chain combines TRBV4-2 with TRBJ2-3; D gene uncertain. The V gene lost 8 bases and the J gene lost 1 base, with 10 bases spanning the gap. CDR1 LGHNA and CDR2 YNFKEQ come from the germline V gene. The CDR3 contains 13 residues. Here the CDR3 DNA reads TGTGCCAGCCGCCCCGTAGGCACAGATACGCAGTATTTT. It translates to CASRPVGTDTQYF.

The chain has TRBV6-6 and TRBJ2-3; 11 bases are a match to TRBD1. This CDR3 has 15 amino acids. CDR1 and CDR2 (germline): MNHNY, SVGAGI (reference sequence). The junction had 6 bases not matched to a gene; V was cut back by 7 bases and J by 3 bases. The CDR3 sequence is CASIYGTGGTDTQYF. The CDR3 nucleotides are TGTGCCAGCATCTACGGGACAGGGGGAACAGATACGCAGTATTTT.